This paragraph covers one TCR beta chain sequence. Antigen: not known. The sample is drawn from a study of graft-versus-host responses after intestinal transplantation. Study at large: Tacrolimus plus steroids were given to all recipients for 2 to 4 years, preceded by anti-thymocyte globulin induction.

Some clones are missing from TCRdb's copy, which holds only in-frame ones; the method was immunoSEQ multiplex PCR. The repertoire includes 50,000 to 75,000 clones, 90% of them detected once, and about 1.7% sits in the top ten. Overall study findings and caveats: Association was observed between peak circulating GvH clone levels and early post-transplant HvG declines.

Germline V gene data show CDR1 as SGHTA and CDR2 as FQGNSA. CDR3 size: 17 residues. The J segment lost 5 bases and the V segment lost 5 bases, leaving 15 bases of the junction unmatched. The V gene is TRBV7-2, the J gene TRBJ2-3, with 8 bases fitting TRBD2. The receptor was derived from a human donor who was the organ donor for an intestinal transplant. Sequenced material: unstimulated CD8+ T cells sorted from spleen or lymph node cells, taken before transplant. The CDR3 region is CASSRPRTSLVIDTQYF. The CDR3 bases are TGTGCCAGCAGCCGACCAAGGACTAGCCTAGTCATAGATACGCAGTATTTT.